One sample yielded the 12 T cell receptor beta chains listed below, sequenced in a study of T cell responses to AZD1222 COVID-19 vaccine. Only in-frame clones appear in the TCRdb table, and some are missing; sequencing was by immunoSEQ multiplex PCR. This sample has roughly 120,000 clones; about 90% occur once, and the top ten carry approximately 10%. The specimen comprised peripheral blood, sampled on day 0 of AZD1222 vaccination. These receptors all come from an adult in good health.

The chain is built from TRBV7-2 and TRBJ1-4, with D hard to call. The CDR3 consists of 13 residues. Germline V gene sequence: CDR1 SGHTA, CDR2 FQGNSA. Trimming cost V 3 bases and J 6 bases, with 8 bases left between them. The CDR3 region has the DNA TGTGCCAGCAGCTTCTCAACAGATGAAAAACTGTTTTTT. This encodes CASSFSTDEKLFF.

J is TRBJ1-5 and V is TRBV29-1; D is unresolved. Germline V CDR1 and CDR2: SQVTM, ANQGSEA. V was trimmed by 4 bases and J by 10 bases, leaving 14 bases between them. This CDR3 is 12 amino acids long. The CDR3 reads CSVGPLTGPQHF. CDR3 coding DNA: TGCAGCGTTGGGCCCTTAACCGGACCCCAGCATTTT.

J is TRBJ1-5 and V is TRBV2; a possible D gene is TRBD1 (6 bases). Trimming took 7 bases from V and 1 from J, leaving 20 bases between them. The CDR3 consists of 17 residues. Germline V CDR1 and CDR2: SNHLY, FYNNEI. The CDR3 DNA reads TGTGCCAGCACTCGGATCGGGCCGGGGGCAAGCAATCAGCCCCAGCATTTT. Amino acids: CASTRIGPGASNQPQHF. Complete variable domain (other parts from reference TRBV2 and TRBJ1-5): EPEVTQTPSHQVTQMGQEVILRCVPISNHLYFYWYRQILGQKVEFLVSFYNNEISEKSEIFDDQFSVERPDGSNFTLKIRSTKLEDSAMYFCASTRIGPGASNQPQHFGDGTRLSIL.

Here the CDR3 DNA reads TGTGCCAGCAGCTTGGACCCTCCGAACACTGAAGCTTTCTTT. Translating gives CASSLDPPNTEAFF. J is TRBJ1-1 and V is TRBV7-9, with D uncertain. Trimming cost V 3 bases and J 1 base, with 9 bases left between them. CDR1 SEHNR and CDR2 FQNEAQ come from the germline V gene (reference sequence). The CDR3 loop spans 14 amino acids.

This rearrangement joins TRBV6-2 or TRBV6-3 to TRBJ2-5; unclear D gene. Germline-derived CDR1 and CDR2 are MNHEY and SVGEGT. V lost 0 bases to trimming and J lost 0 bases, with 5 bases between them. CDR3 size: 14 residues. For the CDR3, the DNA is TGTGCCAGCAGTTACTCCGGGTACCAAGAGACCCAGTACTTC. It encodes CASSYSGYQETQYF.

The rearrangement links TRBV5-1 to TRBJ1-3, with D uncertain. V shed 1 base and J shed 8 bases, with 16 bases lying between them. CDR3 length: 15 amino acids. Germline CDR1 reads SGHRS; CDR2 reads YFSETQ. The CDR3: CASSLRPSPEDTIYF. The CDR3 nucleotides are TGCGCCAGCAGCTTGCGACCGAGCCCCGAAGACACCATATATTTT.

A single count supports this clone. The chain joins TRBV19 to TRBJ1-1, with 7 positions matching TRBD1. This CDR3 has 15 residues. J gave up 0 bases and V 6 bases, and 7 bases lay outside the gene matches. Germline V gene lookup returns CDR1 LNHDA and CDR2 SQIVND (reference sequence). The CDR3 DNA is TGTGCCAGTAGGGGGACAGCAACCATGAACACTGAAGCTTTCTTT. Translating gives CASRGTATMNTEAFF. Full variable domain (outside the CDR3, taken from reference TRBV19 and TRBJ1-1): DGGITQSPKYLFRKEGQNVTLSCEQNLNHDAMYWYRQDPGQGLRLIYYSQIVNDFQKGDIAEGYSVSREKKESFPLTVTSAQKNPTAFYLCASRGTATMNTEAFFGQGTRLTVV.

The chain joins TRBV7-2 to TRBJ2-4; 10 nucleotides line up with TRBD1. In germline, CDR1 is SGHTA, CDR2 FQGNSA. The CDR3 has 14 amino acids. Trimming at V came to 5 bases and at J to 7 bases, leaving 5 bases not matched to a gene. CDR3 nucleotides: TGTGCCAGCAGCCCGGACAGGGGGAACAACATTCAGTACTTC. Its protein is CASSPDRGNNIQYF.

The V call is TRBV10-3, the J call TRBJ1-4; no clear D. There are 11 residues in the CDR3. V lost 6 bases, J lost 8 bases, and 7 bases lay in between. Germline V gives CDR1 ENHRY, CDR2 SYGVKD. In nucleotides, the CDR3 is TGTGCCATCAGCGGAGGGGAAAAACTGTTTTTT. This gives the protein CAISGGEKLFF.

The chain uses TRBV7-8 and TRBJ1-1; 8 bases map to TRBD1. This CDR3 contains 15 residues. The V segment lost 1 base and the J segment 4 bases; nucleotides outside the gene matches: 5. Germline V gives CDR1 SGHVS, CDR2 FQNEAQ. The CDR3: CASSLVGRGRTEAFF. DNA for the CDR3: TGTGCCAGCAGCTTAGTCGGCAGGGGGCGCACTGAAGCTTTCTTT.

This chain uses TRBV27 with TRBJ2-7, with 8 bases lining up with TRBD1. From germline, CDR1 is MNHEY and CDR2 SMNVEV (reference sequence). The CDR3 runs 15 residues. V dropped 5 bases and J dropped 3; count of bases not matched to a gene: 9. The CDR3 spells CASSAQGAPFYEQYF. CDR3 nucleotides: TGTGCCAGCAGTGCCCAGGGGGCACCCTTCTACGAGCAGTACTTC.

The chain recombines TRBV6-5 with TRBJ1-2, with D unclear. The germline V and J ends were trimmed by 2 bases and 2 bases, with 9 bases remaining between them. The germline V gene encodes CDR1 MNHEY and CDR2 SVGAGI. The CDR3 loop spans 14 amino acids. The DNA of the CDR3 is TGTGCCAGCAGTTACCGGGCAGCCAACTATGGCTACACCTTC. This gives the protein CASSYRAANYGYTF.